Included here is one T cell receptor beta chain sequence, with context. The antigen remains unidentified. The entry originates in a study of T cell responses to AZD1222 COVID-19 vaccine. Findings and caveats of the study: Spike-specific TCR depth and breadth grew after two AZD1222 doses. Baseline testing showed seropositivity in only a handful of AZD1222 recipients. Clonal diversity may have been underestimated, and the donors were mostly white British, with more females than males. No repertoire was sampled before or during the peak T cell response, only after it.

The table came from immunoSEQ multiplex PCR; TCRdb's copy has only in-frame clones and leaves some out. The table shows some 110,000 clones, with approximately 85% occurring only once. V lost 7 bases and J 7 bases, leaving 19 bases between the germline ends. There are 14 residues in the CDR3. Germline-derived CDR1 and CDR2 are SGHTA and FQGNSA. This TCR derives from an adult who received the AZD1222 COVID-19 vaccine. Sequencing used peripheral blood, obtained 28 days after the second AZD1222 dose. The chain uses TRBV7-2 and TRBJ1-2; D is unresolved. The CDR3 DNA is TGTGCCAGCACCCTTGAGCCTTCAGGCACTGGCTACACCTTC. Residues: CASTLEPSGTGYTF.